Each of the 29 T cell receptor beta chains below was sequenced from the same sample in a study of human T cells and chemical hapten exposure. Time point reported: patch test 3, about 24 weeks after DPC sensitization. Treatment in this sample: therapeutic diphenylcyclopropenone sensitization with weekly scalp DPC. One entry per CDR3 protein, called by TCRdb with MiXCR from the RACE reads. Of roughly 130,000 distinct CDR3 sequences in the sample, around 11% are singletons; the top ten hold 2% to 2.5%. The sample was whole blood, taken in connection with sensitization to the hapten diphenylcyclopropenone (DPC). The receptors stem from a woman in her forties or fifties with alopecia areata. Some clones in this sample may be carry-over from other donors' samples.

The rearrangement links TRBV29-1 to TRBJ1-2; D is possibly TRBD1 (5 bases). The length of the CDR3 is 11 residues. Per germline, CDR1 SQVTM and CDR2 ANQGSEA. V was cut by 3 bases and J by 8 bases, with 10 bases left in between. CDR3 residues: CSVDVGRGYTF. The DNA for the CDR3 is TGCAGCGTTGATGTGGGGCGCGGCTACACCTTC. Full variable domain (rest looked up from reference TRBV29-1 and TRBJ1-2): SAVISQKPSRDICQRGTSLTIQCQVDSQVTMMFWYRQQPGQSLTLIATANQGSEATYESGFVIDKFPISRPNLTFSTLTVSNMSPEDSSIYLCSVDVGRGYTFGSGTRLTVV.

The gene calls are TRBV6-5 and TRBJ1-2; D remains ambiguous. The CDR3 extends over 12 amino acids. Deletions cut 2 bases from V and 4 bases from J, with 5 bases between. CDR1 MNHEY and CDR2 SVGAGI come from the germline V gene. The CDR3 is CASSYQPYGYTF. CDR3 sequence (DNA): TGTGCCAGCAGTTACCAGCCCTATGGCTACACCTTC.

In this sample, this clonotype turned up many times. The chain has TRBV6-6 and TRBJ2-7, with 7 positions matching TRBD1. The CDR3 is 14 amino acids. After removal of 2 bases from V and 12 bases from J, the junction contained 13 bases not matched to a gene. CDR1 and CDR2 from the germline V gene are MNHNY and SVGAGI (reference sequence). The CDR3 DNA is TGTGCCAGCAGTTACGCGGGCGAAGGGGACAGCAGGTACTTC. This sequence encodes CASSYAGEGDSRYF.

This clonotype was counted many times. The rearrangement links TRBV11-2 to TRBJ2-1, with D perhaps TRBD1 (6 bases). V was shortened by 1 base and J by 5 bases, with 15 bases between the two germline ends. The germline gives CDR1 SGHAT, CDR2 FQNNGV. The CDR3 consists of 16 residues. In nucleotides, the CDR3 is TGTGCCAGCAGCTTAGTACTGGGGCAGGGGAACAATGAGCAGTTCTTC. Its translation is CASSLVLGQGNNEQFF.

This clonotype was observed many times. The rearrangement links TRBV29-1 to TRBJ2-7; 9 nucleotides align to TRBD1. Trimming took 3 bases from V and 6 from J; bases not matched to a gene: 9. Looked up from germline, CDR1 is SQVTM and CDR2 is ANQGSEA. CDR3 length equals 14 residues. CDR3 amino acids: CSVDEGQGLSEQYF. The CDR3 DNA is TGCAGCGTTGACGAGGGACAGGGACTGAGCGAGCAGTACTTC.

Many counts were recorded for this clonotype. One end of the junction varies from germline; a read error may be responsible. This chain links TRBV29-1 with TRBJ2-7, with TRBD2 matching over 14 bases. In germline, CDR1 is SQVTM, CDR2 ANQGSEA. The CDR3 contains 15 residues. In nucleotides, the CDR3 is TGCAGCGTCGAAGGGACTAGCGGGGGTTCCTACGAGCAGTACTTC. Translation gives CSVEGTSGGSYEQYF.

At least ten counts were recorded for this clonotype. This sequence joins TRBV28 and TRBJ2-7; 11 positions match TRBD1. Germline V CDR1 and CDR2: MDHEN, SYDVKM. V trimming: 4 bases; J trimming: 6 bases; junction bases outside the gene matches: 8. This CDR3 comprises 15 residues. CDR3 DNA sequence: TGTGCCAGCAGTTCGATAGGACAGGGGGCGCGCGAGCAGTACTTC. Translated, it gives CASSSIGQGAREQYF.

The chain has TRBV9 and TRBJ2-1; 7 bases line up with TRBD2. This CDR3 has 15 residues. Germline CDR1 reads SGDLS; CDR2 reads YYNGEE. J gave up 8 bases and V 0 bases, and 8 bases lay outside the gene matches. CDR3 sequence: CASSVVGREWDEQFF. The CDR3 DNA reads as TGTGCCAGCAGCGTAGTTGGGCGGGAGTGGGATGAGCAGTTCTTC. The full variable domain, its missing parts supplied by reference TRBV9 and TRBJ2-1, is DSGVTQTPKHLITATGQRVTLRCSPRSGDLSVYWYQQSLDQGLQFLIQYYNGEERAKGNILERFSAQQFPDLHSELNLSSLELGDSALYFCASSVVGREWDEQFFGPGTRLTVL.

The CDR3 spells CASSSRLAGVNEQFF. The CDR3 DNA reads TGTGCCAGCAGCTCGCGACTAGCGGGAGTCAATGAGCAGTTCTTC. The V and J genes are TRBV7-8 and TRBJ2-1; TRBD2 aligns across 12 bases. The CDR3 sequence is 15 residues long. The ends lost 4 bases at V and 6 bases at J; junction bases unmatched: 4. Germline values: CDR1 SGHVS, CDR2 FQNEAQ.

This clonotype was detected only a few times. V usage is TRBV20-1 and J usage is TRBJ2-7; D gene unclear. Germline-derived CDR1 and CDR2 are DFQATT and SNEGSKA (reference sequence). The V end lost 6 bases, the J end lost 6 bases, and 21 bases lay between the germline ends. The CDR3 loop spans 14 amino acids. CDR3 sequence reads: CSAPNPQASSEQYF. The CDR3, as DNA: TGCAGTGCCCCAAACCCCCAGGCTTCAAGCGAGCAGTACTTC.

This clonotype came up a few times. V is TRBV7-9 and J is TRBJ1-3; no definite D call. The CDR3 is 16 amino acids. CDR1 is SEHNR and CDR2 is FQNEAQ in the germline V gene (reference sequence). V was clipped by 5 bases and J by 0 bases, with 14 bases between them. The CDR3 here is CASSPYFGVSGNTIYF. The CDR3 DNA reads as TGTGCCAGCAGCCCCTACTTTGGGGTCTCTGGAAACACCATATATTTT.

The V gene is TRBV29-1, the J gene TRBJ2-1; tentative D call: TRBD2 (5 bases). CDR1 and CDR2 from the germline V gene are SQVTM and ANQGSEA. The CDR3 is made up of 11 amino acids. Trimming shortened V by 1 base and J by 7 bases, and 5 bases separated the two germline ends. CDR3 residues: CSVEVANEQFF. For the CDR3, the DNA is TGCAGCGTTGAAGTAGCGAATGAGCAGTTCTTC.

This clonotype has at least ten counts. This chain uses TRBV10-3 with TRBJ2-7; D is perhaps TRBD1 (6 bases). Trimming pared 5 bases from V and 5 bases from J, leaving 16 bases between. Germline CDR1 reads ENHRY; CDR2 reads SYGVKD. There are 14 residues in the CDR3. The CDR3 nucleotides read TGTGCCATCAGTCCGACAGGCTTTCAAGACGAGCAGTACTTC. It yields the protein CAISPTGFQDEQYF.

The CDR3 DNA is TGTGCCAGCAGCTCAGAGGGGACAGGGGGAGTGAACACTGAAGCTTTCTTT. Encoded protein: CASSSEGTGGVNTEAFF. This chain joins TRBV7-8 and TRBJ1-1, with 11 bases that match TRBD1. This CDR3 spans 17 amino acids. V dropped 4 bases and J dropped 0; count of bases not matched to a gene: 7. Germline CDR1 reads SGHVS; CDR2 reads FQNEAQ.

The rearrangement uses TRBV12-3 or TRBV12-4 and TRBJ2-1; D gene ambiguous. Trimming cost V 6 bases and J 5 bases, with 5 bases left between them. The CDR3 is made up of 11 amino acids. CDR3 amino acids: CASSYNNEQFF. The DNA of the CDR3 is TGTGCCAGCAGCTATAACAATGAGCAGTTCTTC.

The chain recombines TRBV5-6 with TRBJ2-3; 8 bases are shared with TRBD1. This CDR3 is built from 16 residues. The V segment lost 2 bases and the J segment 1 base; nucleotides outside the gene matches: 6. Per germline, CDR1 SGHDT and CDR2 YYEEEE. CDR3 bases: TGTGCCAGCAGCTTCGTACTGACAGGGGGCACAGATACGCAGTATTTT. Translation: CASSFVLTGGTDTQYF. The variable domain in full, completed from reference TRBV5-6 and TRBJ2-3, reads DAGVTQSPTHLIKTRGQQVTLRCSPKSGHDTVSWYQQALGQGPQFIFQYYEEEERQRGNFPDRFSGHQFPNYSSELNVNALLLGDSALYLCASSFVLTGGTDTQYFGPGTRLTVL.

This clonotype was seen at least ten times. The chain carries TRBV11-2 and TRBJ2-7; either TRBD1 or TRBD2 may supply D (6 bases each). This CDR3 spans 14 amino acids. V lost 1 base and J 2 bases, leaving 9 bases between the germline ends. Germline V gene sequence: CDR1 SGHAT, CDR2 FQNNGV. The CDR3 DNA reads TGTGCCAGCAGCTTAGGGGGGGCGGCCTACGAGCAGTACTTC. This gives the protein CASSLGGAAYEQYF.

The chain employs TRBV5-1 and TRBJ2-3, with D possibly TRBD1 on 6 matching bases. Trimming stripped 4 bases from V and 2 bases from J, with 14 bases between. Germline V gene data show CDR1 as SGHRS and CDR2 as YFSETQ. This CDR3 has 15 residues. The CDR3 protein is CASSPGDPNTDTQYF. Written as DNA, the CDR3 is TGCGCCAGCAGCCCAGGGGATCCAAACACAGATACGCAGTATTTT.

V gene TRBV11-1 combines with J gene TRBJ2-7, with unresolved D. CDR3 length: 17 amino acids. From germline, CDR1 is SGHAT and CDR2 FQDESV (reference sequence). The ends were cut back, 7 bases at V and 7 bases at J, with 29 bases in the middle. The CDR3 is CASTSNALPWPGREQYF. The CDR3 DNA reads TGTGCCAGCACCTCGAATGCTCTGCCGTGGCCCGGTCGAGAGCAGTACTTC.

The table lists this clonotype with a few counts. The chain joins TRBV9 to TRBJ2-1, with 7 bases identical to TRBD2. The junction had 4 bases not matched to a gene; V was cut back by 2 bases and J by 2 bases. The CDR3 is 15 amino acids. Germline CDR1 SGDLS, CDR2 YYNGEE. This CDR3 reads CASSVGSGAYNEQFF. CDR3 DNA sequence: TGTGCCAGCAGCGTGGGAAGCGGGGCCTACAATGAGCAGTTCTTC. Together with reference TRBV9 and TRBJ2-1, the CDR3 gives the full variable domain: DSGVTQTPKHLITATGQRVTLRCSPRSGDLSVYWYQQSLDQGLQFLIQYYNGEERAKGNILERFSAQQFPDLHSELNLSSLELGDSALYFCASSVGSGAYNEQFFGPGTRLTVL.

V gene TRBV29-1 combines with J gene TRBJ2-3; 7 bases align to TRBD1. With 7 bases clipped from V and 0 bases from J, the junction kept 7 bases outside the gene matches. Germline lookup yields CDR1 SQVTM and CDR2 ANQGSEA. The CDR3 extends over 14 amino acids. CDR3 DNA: TGCAGCGCCGAAACAGGGGTTAGCACAGATACGCAGTATTTT. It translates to CSAETGVSTDTQYF.

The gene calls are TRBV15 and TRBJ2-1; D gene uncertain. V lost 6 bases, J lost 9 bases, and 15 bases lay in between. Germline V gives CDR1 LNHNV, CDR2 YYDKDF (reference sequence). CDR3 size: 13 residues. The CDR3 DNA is TGTGCCACCAGTTCCAGCAGATCGGGTGAGCAGTTCTTC. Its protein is CATSSSRSGEQFF.

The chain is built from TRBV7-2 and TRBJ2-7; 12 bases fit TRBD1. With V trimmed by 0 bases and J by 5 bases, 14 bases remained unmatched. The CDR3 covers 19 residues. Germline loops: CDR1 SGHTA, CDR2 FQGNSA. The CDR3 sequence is CASSLAPGQGAVLSDEQYF. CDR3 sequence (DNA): TGTGCCAGCAGCTTAGCGCCGGGACAGGGGGCAGTTTTATCCGACGAGCAGTACTTC.

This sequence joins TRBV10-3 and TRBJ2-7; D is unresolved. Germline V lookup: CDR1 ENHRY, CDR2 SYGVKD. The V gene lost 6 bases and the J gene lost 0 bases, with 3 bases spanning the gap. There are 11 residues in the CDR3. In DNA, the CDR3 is TGTGCCATCAGGACCTCCTACGAGCAGTACTTC. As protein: CAIRTSYEQYF.

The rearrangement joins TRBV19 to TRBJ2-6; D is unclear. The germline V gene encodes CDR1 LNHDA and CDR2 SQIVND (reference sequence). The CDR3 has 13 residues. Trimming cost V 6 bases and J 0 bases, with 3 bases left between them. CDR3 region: CASRDSGANVLTF. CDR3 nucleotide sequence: TGTGCCAGTAGGGACTCTGGGGCCAACGTCCTGACTTTC.

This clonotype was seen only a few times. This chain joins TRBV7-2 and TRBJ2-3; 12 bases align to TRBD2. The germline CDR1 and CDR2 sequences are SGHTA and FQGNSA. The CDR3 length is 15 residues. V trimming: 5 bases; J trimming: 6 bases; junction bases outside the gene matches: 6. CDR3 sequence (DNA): TGTGCCAGCAGCCTGACTAGCGGGGGAATGGATACGCAGTATTTT. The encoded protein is CASSLTSGGMDTQYF.

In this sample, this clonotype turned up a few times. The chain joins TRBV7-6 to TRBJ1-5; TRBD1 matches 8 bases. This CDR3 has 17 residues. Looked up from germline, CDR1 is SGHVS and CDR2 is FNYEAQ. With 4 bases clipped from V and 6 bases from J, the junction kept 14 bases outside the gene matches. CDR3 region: CASSSGAGGGQGQPQHF. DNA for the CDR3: TGTGCCAGCAGCTCGGGAGCAGGGGGCGGACAGGGTCAGCCCCAGCATTTT.

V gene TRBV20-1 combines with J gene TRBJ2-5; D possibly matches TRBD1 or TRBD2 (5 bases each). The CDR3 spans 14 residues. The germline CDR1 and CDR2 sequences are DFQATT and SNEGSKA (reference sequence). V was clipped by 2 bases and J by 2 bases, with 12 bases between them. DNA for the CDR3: TGCAGTGCTAGAAGGGGACGGGGACAAGAGACCCAGTACTTC. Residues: CSARRGRGQETQYF.

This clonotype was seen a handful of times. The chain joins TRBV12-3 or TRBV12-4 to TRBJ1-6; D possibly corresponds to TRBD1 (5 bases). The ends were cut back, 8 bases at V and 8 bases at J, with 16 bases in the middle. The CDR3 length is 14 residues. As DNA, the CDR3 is TGTGCCAGCGCCACGGGGGGAACCGATTCACCCCTCCACTTT. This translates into CASATGGTDSPLHF.